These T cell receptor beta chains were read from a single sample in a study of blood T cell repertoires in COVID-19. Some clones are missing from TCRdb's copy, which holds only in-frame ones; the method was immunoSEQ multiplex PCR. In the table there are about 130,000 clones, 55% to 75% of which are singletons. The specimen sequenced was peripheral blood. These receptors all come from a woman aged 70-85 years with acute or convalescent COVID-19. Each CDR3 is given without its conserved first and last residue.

CDR3aa: SVEPSDRTGNTIY
len: 13
v_gene: TRBV29-1

CDR3aa: ASSYSLRGGGEKLF
len: 14
v_gene: TRBV6-5

CDR3aa: ASSIQRGGAF
len: 10
v_gene: TRBV19

CDR3aa: ASSIRELTNGYT
len: 12
v_gene: TRBV19

CDR3aa: ASSLRHPDSPLH
len: 12
v_gene: TRBV5-5

CDR3aa: ASSLEQNSPLH
len: 11
v_gene: TRBV7-9

CDR3aa: ASSPPGETQY
len: 10
v_gene: TRBV5-1

CDR3aa: ATSAGGDIETQY
len: 12
v_gene: TRBV24-1

CDR3aa: ASSDYGTSNEKLF
len: 13
v_gene: TRBV18

CDR3aa: AWSRGLAETQY
len: 11
v_gene: TRBV30

CDR3aa: ASSSQDSGNTIY
len: 12
v_gene: TRBV6-6

CDR3aa: ASSQDRSATNEKLF
len: 14
v_gene: TRBV3-1/TRBV3-2

CDR3aa: ASSFGGQNGYEQF
len: 13
v_gene: TRBV5-1

CDR3aa: ASVLARGTGELF
len: 12
v_gene: TRBV6-5

CDR3aa: ASSWGLAGTGELF
len: 13
v_gene: TRBV5-6

CDR3aa: ASHRSGRRYNEQF
len: 13
v_gene: TRBV6-4